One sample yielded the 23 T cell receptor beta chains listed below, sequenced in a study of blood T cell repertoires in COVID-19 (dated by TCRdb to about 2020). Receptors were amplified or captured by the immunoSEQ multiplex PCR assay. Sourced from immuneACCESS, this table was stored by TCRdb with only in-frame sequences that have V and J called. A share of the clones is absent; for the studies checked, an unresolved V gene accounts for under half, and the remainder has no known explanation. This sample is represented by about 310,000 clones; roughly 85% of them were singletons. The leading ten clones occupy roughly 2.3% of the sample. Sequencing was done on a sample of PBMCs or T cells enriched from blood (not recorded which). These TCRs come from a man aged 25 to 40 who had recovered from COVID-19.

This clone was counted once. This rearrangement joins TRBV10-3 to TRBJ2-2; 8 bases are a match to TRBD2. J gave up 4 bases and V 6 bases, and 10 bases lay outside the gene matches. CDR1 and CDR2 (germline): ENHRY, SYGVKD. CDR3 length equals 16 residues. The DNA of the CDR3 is TGTGCCATCAGAGTGGGACTAGATCGGGCCACCGGGGAGCTGTTTTTT. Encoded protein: CAIRVGLDRATGELFF.

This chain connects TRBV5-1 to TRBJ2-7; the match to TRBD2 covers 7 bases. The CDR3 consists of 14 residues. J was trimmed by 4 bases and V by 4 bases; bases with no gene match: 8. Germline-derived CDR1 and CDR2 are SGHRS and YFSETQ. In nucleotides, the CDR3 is TGCGCCAGCAGCCTCCAGCTGGGGGGGTACGAGCAGTACTTC. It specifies CASSLQLGGYEQYF.

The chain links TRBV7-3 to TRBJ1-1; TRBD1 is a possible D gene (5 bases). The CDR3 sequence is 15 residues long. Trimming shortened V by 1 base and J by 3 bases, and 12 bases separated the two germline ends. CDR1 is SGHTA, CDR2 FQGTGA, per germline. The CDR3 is CASSLNLFRDTEAFF. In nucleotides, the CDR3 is TGTGCCAGCAGCTTAAATCTTTTCAGGGACACTGAAGCTTTCTTT.

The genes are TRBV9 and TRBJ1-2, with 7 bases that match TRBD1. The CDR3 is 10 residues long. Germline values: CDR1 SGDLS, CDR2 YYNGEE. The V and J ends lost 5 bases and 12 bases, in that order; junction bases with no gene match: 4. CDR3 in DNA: TGTGCCAGCAGTGGACAGGTTAACACCTTC. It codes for CASSGQVNTF. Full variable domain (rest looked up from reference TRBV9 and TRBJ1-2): DSGVTQTPKHLITATGQRVTLRCSPRSGDLSVYWYQQSLDQGLQFLIQYYNGEERAKGNILERFSAQQFPDLHSELNLSSLELGDSALYFCASSGQVNTFGSGTRLTVV.

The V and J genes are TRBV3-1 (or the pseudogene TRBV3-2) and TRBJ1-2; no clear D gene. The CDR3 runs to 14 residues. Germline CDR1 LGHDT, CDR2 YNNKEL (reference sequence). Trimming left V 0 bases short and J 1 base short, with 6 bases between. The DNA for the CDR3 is TGTGCCAGCAGCCAAGAGGCCGTTAACTATGGCTACACCTTC. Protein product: CASSQEAVNYGYTF.

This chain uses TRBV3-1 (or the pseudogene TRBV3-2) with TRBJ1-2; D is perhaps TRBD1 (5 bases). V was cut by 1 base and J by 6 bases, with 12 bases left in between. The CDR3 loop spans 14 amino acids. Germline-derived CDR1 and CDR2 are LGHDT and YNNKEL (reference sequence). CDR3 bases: TGTGCCAGCAGCCAAGCTGACAGAGCGCATGGCTACACCTTC. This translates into CASSQADRAHGYTF.

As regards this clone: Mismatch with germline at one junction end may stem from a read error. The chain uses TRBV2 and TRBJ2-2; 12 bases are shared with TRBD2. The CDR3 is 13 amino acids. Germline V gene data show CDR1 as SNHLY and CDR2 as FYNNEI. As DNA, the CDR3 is TGTGCCAGCAGTGAACTACTAGCGGGGGGGCTGTTTTTT. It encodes CASSELLAGGLFF.

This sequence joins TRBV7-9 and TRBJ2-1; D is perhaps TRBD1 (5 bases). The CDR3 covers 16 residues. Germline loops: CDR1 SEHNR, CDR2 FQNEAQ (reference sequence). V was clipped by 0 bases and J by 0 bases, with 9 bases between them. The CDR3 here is CASSLARATSYNEQFF. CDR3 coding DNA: TGTGCCAGCAGCTTAGCCAGGGCGACCTCCTACAATGAGCAGTTCTTC.

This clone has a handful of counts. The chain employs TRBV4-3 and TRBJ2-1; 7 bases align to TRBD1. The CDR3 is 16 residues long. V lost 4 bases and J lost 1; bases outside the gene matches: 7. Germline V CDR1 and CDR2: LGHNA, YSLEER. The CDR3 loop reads CASSRIPQGSYNEQFF. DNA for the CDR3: TGCGCCAGCAGCCGGATCCCACAGGGGTCCTACAATGAGCAGTTCTTC.

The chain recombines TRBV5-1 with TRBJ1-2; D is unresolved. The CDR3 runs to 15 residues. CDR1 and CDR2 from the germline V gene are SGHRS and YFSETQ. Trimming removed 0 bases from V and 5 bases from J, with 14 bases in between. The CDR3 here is CASSLGEPGLYGYTF. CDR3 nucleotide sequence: TGCGCCAGCAGCTTGGGCGAACCGGGTTTATATGGCTACACCTTC.

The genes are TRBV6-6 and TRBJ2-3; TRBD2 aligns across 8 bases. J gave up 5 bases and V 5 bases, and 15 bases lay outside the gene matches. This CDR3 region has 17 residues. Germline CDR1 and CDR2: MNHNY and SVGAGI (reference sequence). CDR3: CASSRSLRGGHLDTQYF. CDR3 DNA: TGTGCCAGCAGTCGTTCTCTCCGGGGGGGCCATTTAGATACGCAGTATTTT.

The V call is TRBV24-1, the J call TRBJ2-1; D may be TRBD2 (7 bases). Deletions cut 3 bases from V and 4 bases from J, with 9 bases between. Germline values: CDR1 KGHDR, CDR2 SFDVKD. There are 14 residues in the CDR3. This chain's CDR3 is CATSDGGAYNEQFF. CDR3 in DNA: TGTGCCACCAGTGATGGGGGGGCATACAATGAGCAGTTCTTC.

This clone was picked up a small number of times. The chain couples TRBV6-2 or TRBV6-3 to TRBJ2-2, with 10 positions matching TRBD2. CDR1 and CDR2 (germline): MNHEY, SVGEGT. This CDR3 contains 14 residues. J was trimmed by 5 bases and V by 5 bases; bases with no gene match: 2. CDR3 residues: CASSKLAGTGELFF. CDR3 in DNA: TGTGCCAGCAGTAAACTAGCGGGGACCGGGGAGCTGTTTTTT.

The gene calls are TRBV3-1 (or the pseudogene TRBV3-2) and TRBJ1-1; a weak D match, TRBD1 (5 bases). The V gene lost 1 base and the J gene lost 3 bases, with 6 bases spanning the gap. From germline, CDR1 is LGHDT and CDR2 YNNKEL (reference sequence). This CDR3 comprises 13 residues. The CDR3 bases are TGTGCCAGCAGCCAAGGGGGGGACACTGAAGCTTTCTTT. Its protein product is CASSQGGDTEAFF.

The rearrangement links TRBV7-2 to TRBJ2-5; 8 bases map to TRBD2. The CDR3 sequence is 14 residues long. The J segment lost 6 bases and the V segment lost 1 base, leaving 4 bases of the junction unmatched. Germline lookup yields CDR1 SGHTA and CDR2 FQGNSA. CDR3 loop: CASSLDGTSKTQYF. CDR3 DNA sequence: TGTGCCAGCAGCTTAGACGGGACTAGTAAGACCCAGTACTTC.

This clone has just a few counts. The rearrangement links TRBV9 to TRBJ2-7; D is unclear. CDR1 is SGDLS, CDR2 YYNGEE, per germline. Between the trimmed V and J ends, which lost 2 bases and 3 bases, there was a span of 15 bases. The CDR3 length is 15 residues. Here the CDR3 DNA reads TGTGCCAGCAGCGTTGGAAACCCCCAGGACTACGAGCAGTACTTC. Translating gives CASSVGNPQDYEQYF.

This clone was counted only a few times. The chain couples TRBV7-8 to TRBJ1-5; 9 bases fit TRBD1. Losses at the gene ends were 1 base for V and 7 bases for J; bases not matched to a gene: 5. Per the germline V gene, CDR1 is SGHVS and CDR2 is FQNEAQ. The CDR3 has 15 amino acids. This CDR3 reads CASSLGDRVGQPQHF. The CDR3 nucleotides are TGTGCCAGCAGCTTAGGGGACAGGGTTGGCCAGCCCCAGCATTTT.

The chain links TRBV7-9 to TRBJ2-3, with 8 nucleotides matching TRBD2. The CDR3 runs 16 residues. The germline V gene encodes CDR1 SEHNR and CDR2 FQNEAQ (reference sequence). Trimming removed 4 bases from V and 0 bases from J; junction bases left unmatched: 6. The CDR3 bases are TGTGCCAGCAGCTCGGTAGCGGGGAAAAGCACAGATACGCAGTATTTT. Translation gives CASSSVAGKSTDTQYF.

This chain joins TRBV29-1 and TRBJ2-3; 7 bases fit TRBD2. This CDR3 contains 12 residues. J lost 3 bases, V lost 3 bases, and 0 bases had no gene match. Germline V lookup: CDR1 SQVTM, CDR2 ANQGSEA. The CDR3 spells CSVDGGTDTQYF. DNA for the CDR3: TGCAGCGTTGACGGGGGGACAGATACGCAGTATTTT.

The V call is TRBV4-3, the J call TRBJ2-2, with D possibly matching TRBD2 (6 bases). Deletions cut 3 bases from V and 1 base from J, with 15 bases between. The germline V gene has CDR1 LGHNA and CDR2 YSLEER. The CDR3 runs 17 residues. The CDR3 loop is CASSHSLLALNTGELFF. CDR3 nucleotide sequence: TGCGCCAGCAGCCATTCACTTCTAGCGTTGAACACCGGGGAGCTGTTTTTT.

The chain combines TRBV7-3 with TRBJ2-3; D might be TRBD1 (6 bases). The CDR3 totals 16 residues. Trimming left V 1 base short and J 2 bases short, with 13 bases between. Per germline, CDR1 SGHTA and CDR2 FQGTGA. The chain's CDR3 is CASSLIGAGATDTQYF. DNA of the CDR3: TGTGCCAGCAGCTTAATAGGAGCAGGGGCCACAGATACGCAGTATTTT.

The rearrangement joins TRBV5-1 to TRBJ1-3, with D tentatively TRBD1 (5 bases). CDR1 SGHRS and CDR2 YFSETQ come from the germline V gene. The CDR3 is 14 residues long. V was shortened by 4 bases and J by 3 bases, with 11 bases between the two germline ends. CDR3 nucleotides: TGCGCCAGCAGCCTCAACAGGTTTGGAAACACCATATATTTT. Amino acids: CASSLNRFGNTIYF.

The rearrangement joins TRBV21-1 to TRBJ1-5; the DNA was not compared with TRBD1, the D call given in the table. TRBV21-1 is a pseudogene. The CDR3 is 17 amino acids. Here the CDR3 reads CASSTGLSQSSNQPQHF. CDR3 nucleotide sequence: TGTGCCAGCAGCACAGGGTTATCACAGTCAAGCAATCAGCCCCAGCATTTT.